This T cell receptor (beta chain) appears in the sequencing data of a study of cytomegalovirus exposure and HLA in healthy donors. Study-level information: Earlier results showed approximately 110 million unique TCR beta sequences derived from roughly 180 million T cells.

V shed 3 bases and J shed 0 bases, with 12 bases lying between them. The CDR3 sequence is 16 residues long. Germline V lookup: CDR1 LGHNT, CDR2 FRNRAP. Vbeta (60) and Jbeta (13) primers were used in the PCR. Clones were sequenced by immunoSEQ multiplex PCR, and TCRdb holds only the in-frame ones, with some missing. The sample holds some 150,000 clones; approximately 81% are singletons and the top ten take roughly 2.5%. The chain combines TRBV12-5 with TRBJ2-1; unclear D gene. This TCR was recovered from a boy younger than 10 in good health and CMV-seronegative. Sequencing was done on a sample of PBMCs. In nucleotides, the CDR3 is TGTGCTAGTGGTTTACCCAAAAGTAGCTCCTACAATGAGCAGTTCTTC. Its translation: CASGLPKSSSYNEQFF.